These T cell receptor beta chains were read from a single sample in a study of response to subunit inactivated influenza vaccine. TCRdb analysed the RT-PCR reads with MiXCR anew, one entry per CDR3 protein. The table includes roughly 700,000 distinct CDR3 sequences, approximately 15% detected once. The source was PBMCs from blood, collected approximately 15 days before vaccination. The receptors originated from a man aged 50-59 years who received an inactivated influenza vaccine. Both conserved end residues are part of each CDR3. A D gene is named only where the DNA matches it firmly. Rows may omit the clone size; those that give it use once, few, many or a size class.

>TRBV30|few|-|TRBJ2-3|14
CAWSPSGVPDTQYF
TGTGCCTGGAGTCCCTCAGGTGTCCCAGATACGCAGTATTTT
>TRBV10-2|few|-|TRBJ2-3|11
CASRPERTQYF
TGCGCCAGCAGGCCAGAACGAACGCAGTATTTT
>TRBV14|-|-|TRBJ2-7|14
CASSQVLTAYEQYF
TGTGCCAGCAGCCAAGTACTGACCGCCTACGAGCAGTACTTC
>TRBV25-1|-|-|TRBJ2-1|14
CASSQTGKTNEQFF
TGTGCCAGCAGCCAAACAGGGAAGACTAATGAGCAGTTCTTC
>TRBV20-1|few|-|TRBJ2-1|15
CSARNSAQAFNEQFF
TGCAGTGCTAGGAATAGCGCGCAGGCTTTCAATGAGCAGTTCTTC
>TRBV12-3/TRBV12-4|-|-|TRBJ2-1|13
CASSALGDNEQFF
TGTGCCAGCAGTGCGCTAGGGGACAATGAGCAGTTCTTC
>TRBV12-3/TRBV12-4|-|-|TRBJ1-5|14
CASSLGQRDQPQHF
TGTGCCAGCAGTTTAGGGCAGAGAGATCAGCCCCAGCATTTT
>TRBV27|-|TRBD2|TRBJ2-3|15
CASSFERGAEDTQYF
TGTGCCAGCAGTTTTGAGCGGGGGGCGGAAGATACGCAGTATTTT
>TRBV5-1|-|-|TRBJ2-6|17
CASSPSPGHSGANVLTF
TGCGCCAGCAGCCCCTCCCCGGGCCACTCTGGGGCCAACGTCCTGACTTTC
>TRBV20-1|few|TRBD1|TRBJ2-2|14
CSAPGTGATGELFF
TGCAGTGCTCCCGGGACAGGGGCCACCGGGGAGCTGTTTTTT
>TRBV28|-|-|TRBJ2-5|13
CASKEGGAGSQYF
TGTGCCAGCAAAGAGGGAGGAGCAGGGAGCCAGTACTTC
>TRBV20-1|many|-|TRBJ2-7|11
CSALGRYEQYF
TGCAGTGCTCTGGGGCGCTACGAGCAGTACTTC
>TRBV10-1|-|-|TRBJ2-5|13
CASQRRMQETQYF
TGCGCCAGCCAGAGGAGGATGCAAGAGACCCAGTACTTC
>TRBV7-9|-|TRBD1|TRBJ2-1|14
CASSLRAQGNEQFF
TGTGCCAGCAGCTTAAGGGCACAGGGGAATGAGCAGTTCTTC
>TRBV11-2|-|TRBD2|TRBJ2-5|18
CASSLQLAGEFSRETQYF
TGTGCCAGCAGCCTGCAACTAGCGGGGGAATTCAGTCGAGAGACCCAGTACTTC
>TRBV28|-|-|TRBJ2-5|13
CASSLNSAETQYF
TGTGCCAGCAGTTTGAACAGTGCGGAGACCCAGTACTTC
>TRBV15|few|-|TRBJ2-7|14
CATSKGGGSYEQYF
TGTGCCACCAGCAAAGGGGGGGGTAGCTACGAGCAGTACTTC
>TRBV4-1|few|TRBD2|TRBJ2-1|14
CASSRSSGSHEQFF
TGCGCCAGCAGTCGCTCTAGCGGGAGCCATGAGCAGTTCTTC
>TRBV20-1|-|TRBD2|TRBJ2-7|15
CSAIRSGRASYEQYF
TGCAGTGCTATCCGAAGCGGGAGGGCCTCCTACGAGCAGTACTTC
>TRBV6-2/TRBV6-3|few|TRBD1|TRBJ2-2|15
CASSYRDRGAGELFF
TGTGCCAGCAGTTACCGGGACAGGGGCGCCGGGGAGCTGTTTTTT
>TRBV20-1|few|-|TRBJ1-5|15
CSASLGGDSNQPQHF
TGCAGTGCTAGTTTGGGGGGGGATAGCAATCAGCCCCAGCATTTT
>TRBV4-2|-|TRBD1|TRBJ2-6|18
CASSRGQGTGSGANVLTF
TGTGCCAGCAGCCGAGGACAGGGAACAGGTTCCGGGGCCAACGTCCTGACTTTC
>TRBV6-5|many|-|TRBJ1-3|17
CASSYSLRDLSGNTIYF
TGTGCCAGCAGTTACTCTCTACGGGACCTCTCTGGAAACACCATATATTTT
>TRBV7-3|-|TRBD1|TRBJ2-2|15
CASSPDRGTTGELFF
TGTGCCAGCAGCCCAGACAGGGGAACCACCGGGGAGCTGTTTTTT
>TRBV5-1|few|-|TRBJ1-2|15
CASSLEPGRDYGYTF
TGCGCCAGCAGCTTGGAGCCAGGGAGGGACTATGGCTACACCTTC